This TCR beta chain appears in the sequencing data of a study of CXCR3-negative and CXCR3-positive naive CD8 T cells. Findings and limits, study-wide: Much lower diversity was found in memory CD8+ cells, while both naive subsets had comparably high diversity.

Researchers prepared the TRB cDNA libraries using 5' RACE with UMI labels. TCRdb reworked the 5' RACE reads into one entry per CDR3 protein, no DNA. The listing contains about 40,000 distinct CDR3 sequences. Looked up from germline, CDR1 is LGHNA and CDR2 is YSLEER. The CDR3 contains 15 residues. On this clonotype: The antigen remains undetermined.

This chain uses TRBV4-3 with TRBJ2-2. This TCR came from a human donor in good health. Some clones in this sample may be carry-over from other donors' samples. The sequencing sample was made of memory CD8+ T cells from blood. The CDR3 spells CASSQDRFGDGELFF.